This entry is about one T cell receptor beta chain. The antigen it recognizes is unknown. No much larger clone exists at a distance of one base, and base qualities are not known. The sample belongs to a study of siplizumab effects on memory and regulatory T cells (dated by TCRdb to about 2019). Looking at the study overall: The study looked at the effect of siplizumab, an anti-CD2 antibody, on alloreactive T-cell subsets in allogeneic mixed lymphocyte reactions made from human PBMCs.

Sorted unstimulated T cells and proliferating T cells recovered from mixed lymphocyte reactions were subjected to TCRbeta CDR3 sequencing. Fresh whole blood from some eleven HLA-typed healthy donors was used to isolate PBMCs. Unstimulated CD4+ regulatory T cells were FACS-sorted to map the origin of alloreactive clones. Here is what the overall study found, with its caveats: Sequences below about 10^-5 frequency were poorly captured, so only a minor fraction of alloreactive clones could be mapped to unstimulated subsets. Greater diversity appeared to be present in unstimulated naive T cells than in memory T cells, and a substantial contribution to the alloresponse seemed to be made by naive cells. Among mappable alloreactive CD4+ clones, the Treg-derived fraction averaged approximately 72% with siplizumab versus roughly 29% in control reactions. The suppressive function of proliferating Tregs from siplizumab cultures was not functionally confirmed. A naive or memory phenotype could not be assigned to roughly 75-95% of proliferating CD4+ or CD8+ clones. Siplizumab significantly lowered the cumulative frequency of alloreactive sequences that could be traced to unstimulated CD4+ memory T cells.

The receptor library was made with the immunoSEQ multiplex PCR assay. Some 100,000 TCR templates per sample were assayed by the deep sequencing platform. Genomic DNA extracted from sorted T cells was the material used for TCRbeta CDR3 sequencing. The original pipeline was this. The R programming language was used for clonal analysis of the TCRbeta CDR3 data. Comparing unstimulated samples against CFSE-low samples taken after the reaction was how alloreactive CD4+ and CD8+ clones were defined. Alloreactive CD4+ clones were assigned to regulatory or non-regulatory origin by matching sequences to sorted unstimulated Treg and non-Treg repertoires. TCRdb obtained this table from immuneACCESS and retained in-frame rearrangements with V and J assigned. These tables miss some clones; where compared with another copy, unresolved V genes account for less than half of the shortfall, and the remainder is unexplained. That table furnishes V, J and clone size, whereas the DNA furnished D and trimming. This sample lists 110,000 or so clones; 92% were detected once. The top ten constitute more than 0.65% of the sample.

Trimming removed 2 bases from V and 5 bases from J; the gene matches leave 5 bases unexplained. Measured from the cysteine to the phenylalanine, the CDR3 is 15 residues long. The DNA shown is the 45-base CDR3, in frame from base 1. CDR1 and CDR2 are drawn from the germline V gene: SGHTA, FQGNSA. Recombination connected TRBV7-2 to TRBJ2-7, and TRBD2 aligns with 11 junction nucleotides. The source is a human donor in good health. The material sequenced was Tregs sorted from blood. Here is the DNA: TGTGCCAGCAGCTTAAGTAGCGGGGGGGCCCACGAGCAGTACTTC. Protein translation: CASSLSSGGAHEQYF.